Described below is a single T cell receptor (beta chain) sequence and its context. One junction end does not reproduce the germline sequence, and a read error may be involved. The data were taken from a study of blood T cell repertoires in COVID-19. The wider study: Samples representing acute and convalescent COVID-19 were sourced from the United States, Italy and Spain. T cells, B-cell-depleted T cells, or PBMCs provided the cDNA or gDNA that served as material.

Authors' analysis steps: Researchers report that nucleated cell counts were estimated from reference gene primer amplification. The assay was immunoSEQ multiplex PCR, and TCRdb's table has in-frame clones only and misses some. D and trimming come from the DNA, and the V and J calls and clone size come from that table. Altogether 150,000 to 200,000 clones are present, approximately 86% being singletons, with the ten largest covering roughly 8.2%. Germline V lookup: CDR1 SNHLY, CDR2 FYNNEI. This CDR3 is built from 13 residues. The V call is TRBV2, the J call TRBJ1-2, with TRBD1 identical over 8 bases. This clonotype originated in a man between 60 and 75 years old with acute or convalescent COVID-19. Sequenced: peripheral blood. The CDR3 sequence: CASSITGGAVVCF. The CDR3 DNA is TGTGCCAGCAGCATTACAGGGGGAGCGGTCGTCTGCTTC. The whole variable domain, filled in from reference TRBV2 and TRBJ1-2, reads EPEVTQTPSHQVTQMGQEVILRCVPISNHLYFYWYRQILGQKVEFLVSFYNNEISEKSEIFDDQFSVERPDGSNFTLKIRSTKLEDSAMYFCASSITGGAVVCFGSGTRLTVV.